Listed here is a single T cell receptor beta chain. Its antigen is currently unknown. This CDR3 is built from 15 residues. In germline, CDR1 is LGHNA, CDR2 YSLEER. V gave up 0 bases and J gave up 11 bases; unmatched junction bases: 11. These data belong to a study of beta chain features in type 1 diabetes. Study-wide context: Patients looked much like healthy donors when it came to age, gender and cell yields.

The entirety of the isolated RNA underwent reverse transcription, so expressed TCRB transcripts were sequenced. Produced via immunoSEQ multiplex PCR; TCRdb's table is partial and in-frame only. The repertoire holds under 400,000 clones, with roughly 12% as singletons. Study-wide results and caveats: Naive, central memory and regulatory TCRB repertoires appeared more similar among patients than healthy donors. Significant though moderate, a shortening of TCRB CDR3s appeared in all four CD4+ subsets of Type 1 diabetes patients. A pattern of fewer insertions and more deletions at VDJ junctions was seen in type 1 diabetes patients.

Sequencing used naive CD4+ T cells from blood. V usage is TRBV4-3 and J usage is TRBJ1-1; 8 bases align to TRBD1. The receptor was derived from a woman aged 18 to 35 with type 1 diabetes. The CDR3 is CASSQDGGRTGLAFF. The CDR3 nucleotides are TGCGCCAGCAGCCAAGATGGGGGAAGGACAGGGTTGGCTTTCTTT.